This TCR beta chain is drawn from a study of cytomegalovirus exposure and HLA in healthy donors. This CDR3 is built from 16 residues. CDR1 and CDR2 (germline): SEHNR, FQNEAQ (reference sequence). With V trimmed by 6 bases and J by 3 bases, 4 bases remained unmatched. Study-level points and caveats: Certain indistinguishable V segments, among them TRBV6-2 and TRBV6-3, were excluded.

The PCR used 60 Vbeta and 13 Jbeta primers. Per the original data handling: Later, an analysis found roughly 80 million unique TCR beta chains, and roughly 9.9 million of these were shared. The assay was immunoSEQ multiplex PCR, and TCRdb's table has in-frame clones only and misses some. V and J calls and clone size follow that table, whereas D and trimming were derived from the DNA. The repertoire consists of 98,000 or so clones, with approximately 80% occurring once and the leading ten covering 7.7%. Concerning this clone itself: Its matching antigen is unknown.

V usage is TRBV7-9 and J usage is TRBJ2-2; 13 bases map to TRBD2. The sequence was obtained from a female donor in good health and CMV-seronegative. What was sequenced was PBMCs. The CDR3 loop is CASRWGLAGYTGELFF. The CDR3 DNA sequence: TGTGCCAGCAGGTGGGGACTAGCGGGATACACCGGGGAGCTGTTTTTT.